The subject of this entry is one T cell receptor (beta chain). Assay: immunoSEQ multiplex PCR; the TCRdb copy retains only in-frame clones and omits some. Seen here are about 450,000 clones, roughly 77% observed once, and the top ten hold less than 15%. The source of the sample is a study of shared clonotypes between healthy human individuals. Material: PBMCs. This clonotype was obtained from a woman aged 40 to 50 in good health. Some clones in this sample may be carry-over from other donors' samples.

CDR3 residues: CASSLASGTDTQYF. Here the CDR3 DNA reads TGTGCCAGCAGCTTAGCTAGCGGCACAGATACGCAGTATTTT. The chain joins TRBV7-8 to TRBJ2-3; perhaps TRBD2 as D (5 bases). This CDR3 spans 14 amino acids. Germline assignment: CDR1 SGHVS and CDR2 FQNEAQ. Trimming took 0 bases from V and 1 from J, leaving 5 bases between them.